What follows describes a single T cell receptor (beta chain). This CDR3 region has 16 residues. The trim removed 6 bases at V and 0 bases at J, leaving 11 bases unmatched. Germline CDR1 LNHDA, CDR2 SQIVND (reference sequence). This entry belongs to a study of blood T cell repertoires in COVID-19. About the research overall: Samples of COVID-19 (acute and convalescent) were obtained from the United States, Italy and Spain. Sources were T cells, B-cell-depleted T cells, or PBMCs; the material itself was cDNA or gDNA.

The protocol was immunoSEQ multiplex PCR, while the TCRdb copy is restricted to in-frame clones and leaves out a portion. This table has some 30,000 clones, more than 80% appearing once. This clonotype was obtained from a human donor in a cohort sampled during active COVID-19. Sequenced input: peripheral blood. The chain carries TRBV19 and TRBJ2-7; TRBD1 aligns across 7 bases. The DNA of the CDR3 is TGTGCCAGTAGACGACAGGGAGCGGATTCCTCCTACGAGCAGTACTTC. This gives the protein CASRRQGADSSYEQYF.